Below, one TCR beta chain is given with its context. Assay used: immunoSEQ multiplex PCR; TCRdb lists only in-frame clones, some missing. This sample has approximately 58,000 clones; about 88% occur once, and the top ten carry 2.5% to 3.5%. The data were taken from a study of OX40 agonist ivuxolimab in advanced cancers. The CDR3 has 15 amino acids. The receptor comes from an adult with an advanced solid tumor such as melanoma, head and neck, liver or kidney cancer. Sequenced here: CD4+ or CD8+ T cells sorted from blood, sampled in a trial of the OX40 agonist ivuxolimab. The chain carries TRBV21-1 and TRBJ1-1. TRBV21-1 is annotated as a pseudogene. In nucleotides, the CDR3 is TGTGCCAGCAGCAAAGCGCTGCGGGATAACACTGAAGCTTTCTTT. Residues: CASSKALRDNTEAFF.